This TCR beta chain derives from a study of blood T cell repertoires in COVID-19. The CDR3 spans 14 residues. Between the trimmed V and J ends, which lost 2 bases and 0 bases, there was a span of 8 bases. The V gene's germline CDR1 is MNHEY and CDR2 SVGAGI. Measured with immunoSEQ multiplex PCR; TCRdb has only the in-frame clones, and not every one. The sample lists around 300,000 clones, less than 90% occurring once. The clonotype was recovered from a woman between 45 and 60 years old who had recovered from COVID-19. Sequencing was done on a sample of PBMCs or T cells enriched from blood (not recorded which). The genes are TRBV6-5 and TRBJ2-7; D unclear. The CDR3 DNA follows: TGTGCCAGCAGTTACGATGGCAGCTCCTACGAGCAGTACTTC. Its protein product is CASSYDGSSYEQYF.